Below are 3 T cell receptor beta chains sequenced from a single sample in a study of technical replicates of blood from a handful of donors. The method was immunoSEQ multiplex PCR; TCRdb's version includes in-frame clones alone and lacks a portion of them. The data hold 55,000 to 70,000 clones, with around 87% observed a single time. The specimen was PBMCs. These receptor sequences come from a human donor in good health. Some clones in this sample may be carry-over from other donors' samples.

The chain recombines TRBV7-8 with TRBJ1-5, with unresolved D. The CDR3 runs 17 residues. V dropped 1 base and J dropped 6 bases, with 19 bases sitting between them. Germline V gives CDR1 SGHVS, CDR2 FQNEAQ. CDR3 DNA sequence: TGTGCCAGCAGCTTAGATTTTGGTGCGGGGATAGCTCAGCCCCAGCATTTT. Encoded protein: CASSLDFGAGIAQPQHF.

The CDR3 DNA reads as TGCGCCAGCAGCCAAGACGCGGATTGGGGCGCCGGGGAGCTGTTTTTT. It yields the protein CASSQDADWGAGELFF. The V and J genes are TRBV4-3 and TRBJ2-2; a possible D gene is TRBD1 (5 bases). Germline lookup yields CDR1 LGHNA and CDR2 YSLEER. The V gene lost 0 bases and the J gene lost 6 bases, with 14 bases spanning the gap. This CDR3 is built from 16 residues.

There are a few counts of this clone. This chain uses TRBV9 with TRBJ1-4, with 7 bases aligning to TRBD1. The CDR3 length is 16 residues. V shed 4 bases and J 0 bases; nucleotides not matched to a gene: 6. Germline V gives CDR1 SGDLS, CDR2 YYNGEE. CDR3 in amino acids: CASSSSTGATNEKLFF. The CDR3 coding sequence is TGTGCCAGCAGCTCCTCAACAGGGGCAACTAATGAAAAACTGTTTTTT.